Following are 20 T cell receptor beta chains from one sample sequenced in a study of CD8+ T cells in alopecia areata. The sequencing template was cDNA reverse transcribed from extracted RNA. Measured with immunoSEQ multiplex PCR; TCRdb has only the in-frame clones, and not every one. The data contain about 150,000 clones, 45% to 60% of them seen just once; the ten biggest clones take up about 4.4%. The specimen was CD4+ T cells sorted from blood. These receptors were collected from a human donor in good health.

The chain carries TRBV4-1 and TRBJ2-3; TRBD2 matches 8 bases. Germline V CDR1 and CDR2: MGHRA, YSYEKL. The CDR3 has 18 amino acids. J was trimmed by 6 bases and V by 2 bases; bases with no gene match: 16. The CDR3 loop is CASSQRLGEAGARDTQYF. CDR3 DNA: TGCGCCAGCAGCCAAAGGTTGGGTGAAGCGGGAGCAAGGGATACGCAGTATTTT.

V and J are TRBV7-2 and TRBJ2-7; unclear D gene. V was trimmed by 2 bases and J by 0 bases, leaving 11 bases between them. CDR1 is SGHTA and CDR2 is FQGNSA in the germline V gene. This CDR3 has 15 amino acids. The CDR3 here is CASSLQAHSSYEQYF. The CDR3 coding sequence is TGTGCCAGCAGCTTACAGGCACATAGCTCCTACGAGCAGTACTTC.

Comment on this clone: This sequence may be a read error, since a much larger clone differs from it by one base. Different DNA sequences within this sample yield the same CDR3. V and J are TRBV7-9 and TRBJ2-6, with 7 bases aligning to TRBD1. The CDR3 covers 15 residues. CDR1 is SEHNR and CDR2 is FQNEAQ in the germline V gene (reference sequence). The J segment lost 2 bases and the V segment lost 5 bases, leaving 3 bases of the junction unmatched. CDR3 in amino acids: CASSRDRAGANVLTF. The CDR3 nucleotides read TGTGCCAGCAGCCGCGACAGGGCTGGGGCCAACGTCCTGACTTTC.

The gene calls are TRBV19 and TRBJ1-2; no reliable D call. There are 12 residues in the CDR3. V lost 7 bases to trimming and J lost 7 bases, with 13 bases between them. Looked up from germline, CDR1 is LNHDA and CDR2 is SQIVND (reference sequence). The CDR3 is CASITWIGGYTF. CDR3 DNA: TGTGCCAGTATCACCTGGATAGGTGGCTACACCTTC.

This clone has more than one count but fewer than ten. CDR3 loop: CAWSPSGTTEAFF. CDR3 coding DNA: TGTGCCTGGAGTCCTTCAGGGACCACTGAAGCTTTCTTT. V gene TRBV30 combines with J gene TRBJ1-1; D possibly corresponds to TRBD1 (5 bases). V dropped 2 bases and J dropped 4 bases, with 11 bases sitting between them. The CDR3 has 13 residues. The germline CDR1 and CDR2 sequences are GTSNPN and SVGIG (reference sequence).

The rearrangement uses TRBV29-1 and TRBJ2-5; the D call may be TRBD1 or TRBD2 (5 bases each). V dropped 6 bases and J dropped 5 bases, with 13 bases sitting between them. There are 12 residues in the CDR3. The germline CDR1 and CDR2 sequences are SQVTM and ANQGSEA. The CDR3 loop is CSVSGTGETQYF. The DNA for the CDR3 is TGCAGCGTGTCCGGGACGGGTGAGACCCAGTACTTC.

The chain couples TRBV29-1 to TRBJ1-2; possibly TRBD1 for D (6 bases). There are 11 residues in the CDR3. Trimming pared 3 bases from V and 8 bases from J, leaving 10 bases between. Germline CDR1 is SQVTM and CDR2 is ANQGSEA. CDR3 DNA: TGCAGCGTTGAGGGGGCTTGGGGCTACACCTTC. It yields the protein CSVEGAWGYTF.

In this sample, this clone turned up a few times. This chain uses TRBV29-1 with TRBJ1-1, with D possibly TRBD1 on 5 matching bases. Looked up from germline, CDR1 is SQVTM and CDR2 is ANQGSEA. V lost 6 bases and J lost 0, with 14 bases in between. CDR3 length: 14 amino acids. The DNA for the CDR3 is TGCAGCGTGGTGGGGGACGGAATGAACACTGAAGCTTTCTTT. Its translation: CSVVGDGMNTEAFF.

The chain is built from TRBV29-1 and TRBJ2-7; 13 bases are a match to TRBD2. With V trimmed by 7 bases and J by 4 bases, 13 bases remained unmatched. Germline CDR1 is SQVTM and CDR2 is ANQGSEA. This CDR3 is 16 amino acids long. The CDR3 bases are TGCAGCGCAGGGACTAGCGGGGAACAAGGGGAGTACGAGCAGTACTTC. Translating gives CSAGTSGEQGEYEQYF.

To note about this clone: Distinct nucleotide sequences in the sample also encode this CDR3. The chain recombines TRBV29-1 with TRBJ2-7; TRBD1 matches at 8 bases. V trimming: 6 bases; J trimming: 2 bases; junction bases outside the gene matches: 3. There are 12 residues in the CDR3. CDR1 is SQVTM, CDR2 ANQGSEA, per germline. The CDR3 coding sequence is TGCAGCGTCCGGACAGGGCCCTACGAGCAGTACTTC. Translation gives CSVRTGPYEQYF.

The V call is TRBV19, the J call TRBJ2-3; no definite D call. Germline-derived CDR1 and CDR2 are LNHDA and SQIVND (reference sequence). With 5 bases removed from V and 3 bases from J, the gap between germline ends came to 9 bases. The CDR3 totals 13 residues. The CDR3 nucleotides are TGTGCCAGTAGTCTCAGACCAACAGATACGCAGTATTTT. Protein product: CASSLRPTDTQYF. Full variable domain (outside the CDR3, taken from reference TRBV19 and TRBJ2-3): DGGITQSPKYLFRKEGQNVTLSCEQNLNHDAMYWYRQDPGQGLRLIYYSQIVNDFQKGDIAEGYSVSREKKESFPLTVTSAQKNPTAFYLCASSLRPTDTQYFGPGTRLTVL.

The sample holds a few counts of this clone. The V and J genes are TRBV7-8 and TRBJ2-1; TRBD2 aligns across 8 bases. In germline, CDR1 is SGHVS, CDR2 FQNEAQ. V shed 5 bases and J 3 bases; nucleotides not matched to a gene: 6. CDR3 length: 15 amino acids. CDR3 bases: TGTGCCAGCAGCGTCACTAGCGGCTACTACAATGAGCAGTTCTTC. Amino acid sequence: CASSVTSGYYNEQFF. Based on the CDR3 plus reference TRBV7-8 and TRBJ2-1, the full variable domain is GAGVSQSPRYKVAKRGQDVALRCDPISGHVSLFWYQQALGQGPEFLTYFQNEAQLDKSGLPSDRFFAERPEGSVSTLKIQRTQQEDSAVYLCASSVTSGYYNEQFFGPGTRLTVL.

V is TRBV2 and J is TRBJ1-2; TRBD1 is a possible D gene (5 bases). The germline V gene has CDR1 SNHLY and CDR2 FYNNEI. Trimming left V 8 bases short and J 8 bases short, with 15 bases between. CDR3 size: 12 residues. CDR3 sequence: CASPGPGMGYTF. Written as DNA, the CDR3 is TGTGCCAGCCCAGGGCCCGGAATGGGCTACACCTTC. Filled out from reference TRBV2 and TRBJ1-2, the complete variable domain reads EPEVTQTPSHQVTQMGQEVILRCVPISNHLYFYWYRQILGQKVEFLVSFYNNEISEKSEIFDDQFSVERPDGSNFTLKIRSTKLEDSAMYFCASPGPGMGYTFGSGTRLTVV.

This chain connects TRBV7-8 to TRBJ1-2, with D possibly TRBD1 on 5 matching bases. Per the germline V gene, CDR1 is SGHVS and CDR2 is FQNEAQ. The CDR3 contains 15 residues. V lost 5 bases, J lost 2 bases, and 15 bases lay in between. The CDR3 region is CASSLTTTGNYGYTF. CDR3 coding DNA: TGTGCCAGCAGCCTAACGACTACAGGCAACTATGGCTACACCTTC.

The rearrangement links TRBV6-4 to TRBJ2-6; D possibly corresponds to TRBD1 (6 bases). This CDR3 is built from 16 residues. The germline V gene has CDR1 MRHNA and CDR2 SNTAGT. V lost 0 bases and J lost 0, with 6 bases in between. CDR3 coding DNA: TGTGCCAGCAGTGACTCGACAGGCTCTGGGGCCAACGTCCTGACTTTC. It encodes CASSDSTGSGANVLTF.

This chain connects TRBV4-1 to TRBJ1-3; D perhaps matches TRBD1 (6 bases). The germline V gene has CDR1 MGHRA and CDR2 YSYEKL. The CDR3 covers 17 residues. V was cut by 1 base and J by 1 base, with 14 bases left in between. The CDR3 protein is CASSQGAGGPSGNTIYF. CDR3 sequence (DNA): TGCGCCAGCAGCCAAGGGGCCGGGGGGCCTTCTGGAAACACCATATATTTT.

Only one count was recorded for this clone. The J gene is TRBJ2-4, the V gene TRBV11-2; D may match TRBD1 or TRBD2 (5 bases each). Germline lookup yields CDR1 SGHAT and CDR2 FQNNGV. Trimming took 1 base from V and 6 from J, leaving 10 bases between them. The CDR3 spans 14 residues. DNA of the CDR3: TGTGCCAGCAGCTTAGGGCTGAGGGGAAACATTCAGTACTTC. Its protein product is CASSLGLRGNIQYF.

In DNA form, the CDR3 reads TGTGCCACCACCCAGGACAGGTTATATGGCTACACCTTC. It encodes CATTQDRLYGYTF. This rearrangement joins TRBV2 to TRBJ1-2; 7 bases are shared with TRBD1. The CDR3 spans 13 residues. The germline gives CDR1 SNHLY, CDR2 FYNNEI. Unmatched junction bases numbered 10, after V lost 10 bases and J lost 5 bases. The full variable domain, completed using reference TRBV2 and TRBJ1-2, is EPEVTQTPSHQVTQMGQEVILRCVPISNHLYFYWYRQILGQKVEFLVSFYNNEISEKSEIFDDQFSVERPDGSNFTLKIRSTKLEDSAMYFCATTQDRLYGYTFGSGTRLTVV.

J is TRBJ1-1 and V is TRBV25-1; no reliable D call. Deletions cut 7 bases from V and 1 base from J, with 10 bases between. Germline loops: CDR1 MGHDK, CDR2 SYGVNS. The CDR3 totals 13 residues. CDR3 sequence reads: CASNINANTEAFF. The CDR3 DNA follows: TGTGCCAGCAATATAAATGCGAACACTGAAGCTTTCTTT.

This clone was recorded a few times. V gene TRBV7-3 combines with J gene TRBJ2-3; 8 nucleotides line up with TRBD1. The CDR3 runs to 15 residues. CDR1 SGHTA and CDR2 FQGTGA come from the germline V gene. V shed 5 bases, J shed 7 bases, and the junction held 11 bases outside the gene matches. The CDR3 DNA follows: TGTGCCAGCAGCCCGACAGGGGCTGACCGCCATACGCAGTATTTT. Amino acids: CASSPTGADRHTQYF.